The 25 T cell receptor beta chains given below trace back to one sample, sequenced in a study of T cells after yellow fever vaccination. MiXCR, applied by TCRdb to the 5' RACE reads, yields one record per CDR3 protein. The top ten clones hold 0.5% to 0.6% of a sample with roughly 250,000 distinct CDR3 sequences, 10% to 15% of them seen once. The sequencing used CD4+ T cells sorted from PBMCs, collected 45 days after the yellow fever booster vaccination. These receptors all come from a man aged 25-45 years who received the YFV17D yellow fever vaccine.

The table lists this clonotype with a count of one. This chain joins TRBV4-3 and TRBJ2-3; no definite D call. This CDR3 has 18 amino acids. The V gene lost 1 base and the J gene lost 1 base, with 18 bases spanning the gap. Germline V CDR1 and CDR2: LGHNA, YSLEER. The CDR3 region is CASSQVSRKVTGTDTQYF. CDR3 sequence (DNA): TGCGCCAGCAGCCAAGTGAGCCGTAAGGTCACGGGCACAGATACGCAGTATTTT.

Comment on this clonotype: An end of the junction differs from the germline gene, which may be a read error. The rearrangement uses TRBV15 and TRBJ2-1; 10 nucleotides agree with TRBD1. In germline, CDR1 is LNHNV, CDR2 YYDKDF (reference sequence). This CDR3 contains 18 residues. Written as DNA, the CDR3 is TGTGCCACCAGCAGATTGGGACAGGGGAATCACCGGTACACTGAGCAGTTCTTC. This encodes CATSRLGQGNHRYTEQFF. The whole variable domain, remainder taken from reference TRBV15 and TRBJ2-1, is DAMVIQNPRYQVTQFGKPVTLSCSQTLNHNVMYWYQQKSSQAPKLLFHYYDKDFNNEADTPDNFQSRRPNTSFCFLDIRSPGLGDTAMYLCATSRLGQGNHRYTEQFFGPGTRLTVL.

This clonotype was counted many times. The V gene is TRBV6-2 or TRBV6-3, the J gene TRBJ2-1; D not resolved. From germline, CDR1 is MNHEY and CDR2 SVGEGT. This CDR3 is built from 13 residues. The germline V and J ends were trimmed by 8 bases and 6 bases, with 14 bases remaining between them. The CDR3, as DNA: TGTGCCAGCGCCTCCCTCAAGGCCAATGAGCAGTTCTTC. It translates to CASASLKANEQFF.

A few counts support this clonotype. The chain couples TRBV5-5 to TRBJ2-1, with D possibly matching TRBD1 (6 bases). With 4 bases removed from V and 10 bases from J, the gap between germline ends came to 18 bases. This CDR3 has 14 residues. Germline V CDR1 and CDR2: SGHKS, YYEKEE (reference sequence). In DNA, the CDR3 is TGTGCCAGCAGCACCCATACAGGGAAGGACGAGCAGTTCTTC. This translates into CASSTHTGKDEQFF.

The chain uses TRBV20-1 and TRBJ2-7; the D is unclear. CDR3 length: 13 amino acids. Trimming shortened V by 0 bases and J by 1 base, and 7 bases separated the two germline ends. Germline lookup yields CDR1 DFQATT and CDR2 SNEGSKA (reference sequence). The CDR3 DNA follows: TGCAGTGCTAGAGATGGCCCGTCCTACGAGCAGTACTTC. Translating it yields CSARDGPSYEQYF.

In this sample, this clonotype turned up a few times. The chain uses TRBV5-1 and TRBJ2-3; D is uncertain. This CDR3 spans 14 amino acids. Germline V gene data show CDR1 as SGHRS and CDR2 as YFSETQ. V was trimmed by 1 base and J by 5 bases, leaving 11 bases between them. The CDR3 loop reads CASSLRAPEDTQYF. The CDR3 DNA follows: TGCGCCAGCAGCTTGAGGGCTCCAGAAGATACGCAGTATTTT.

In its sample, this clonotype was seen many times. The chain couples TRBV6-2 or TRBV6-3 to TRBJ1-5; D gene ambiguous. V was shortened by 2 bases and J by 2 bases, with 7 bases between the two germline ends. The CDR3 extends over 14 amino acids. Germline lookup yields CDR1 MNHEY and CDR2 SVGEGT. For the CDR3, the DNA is TGTGCCAGCAGTTACGGGGTGGGCAATCAGCCCCAGCATTTT. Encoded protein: CASSYGVGNQPQHF.

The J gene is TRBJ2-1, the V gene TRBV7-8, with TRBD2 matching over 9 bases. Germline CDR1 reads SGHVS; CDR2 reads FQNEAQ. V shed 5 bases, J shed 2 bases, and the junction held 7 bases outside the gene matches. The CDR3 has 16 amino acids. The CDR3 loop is CASSPGTSIAYNEQFF. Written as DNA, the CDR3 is TGTGCCAGCAGCCCAGGGACTAGCATCGCCTACAATGAGCAGTTCTTC.

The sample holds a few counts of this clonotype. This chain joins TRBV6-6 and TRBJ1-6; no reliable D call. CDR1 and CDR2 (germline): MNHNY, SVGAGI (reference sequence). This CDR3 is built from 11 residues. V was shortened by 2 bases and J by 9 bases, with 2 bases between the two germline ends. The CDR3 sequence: CASSYSSPLHF. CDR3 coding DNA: TGTGCCAGCAGTTACAGTTCACCCCTCCACTTT.

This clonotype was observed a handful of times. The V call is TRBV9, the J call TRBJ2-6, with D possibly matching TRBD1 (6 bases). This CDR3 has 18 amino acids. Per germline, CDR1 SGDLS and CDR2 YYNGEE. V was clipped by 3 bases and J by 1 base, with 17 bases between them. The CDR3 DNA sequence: TGTGCCAGCAGCGCCAGACAGGTTACCCTATCTGGGGCCAACGTCCTGACTTTC. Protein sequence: CASSARQVTLSGANVLTF.

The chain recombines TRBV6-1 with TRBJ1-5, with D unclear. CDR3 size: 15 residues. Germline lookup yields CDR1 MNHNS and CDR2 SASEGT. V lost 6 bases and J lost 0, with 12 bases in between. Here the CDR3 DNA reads TGTGCCAGCAGGGTCCGCTCTTATAGCAATCAGCCCCAGCATTTT. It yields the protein CASRVRSYSNQPQHF.

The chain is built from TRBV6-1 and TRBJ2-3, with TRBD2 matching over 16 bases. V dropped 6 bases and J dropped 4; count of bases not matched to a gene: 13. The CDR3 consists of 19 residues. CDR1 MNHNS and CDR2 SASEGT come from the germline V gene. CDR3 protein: CASRVKIGTSGRAADTQYF. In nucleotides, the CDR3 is TGTGCCAGCAGAGTGAAGATAGGGACTAGCGGGAGGGCCGCAGATACGCAGTATTTT.

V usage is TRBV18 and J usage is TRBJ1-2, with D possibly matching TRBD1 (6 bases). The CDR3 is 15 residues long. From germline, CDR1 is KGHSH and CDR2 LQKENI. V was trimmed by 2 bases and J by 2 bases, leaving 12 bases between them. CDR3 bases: TGTGCCAGCTCACCATCCCTCGGACAGAACTATGGCTACACCTTC. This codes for CASSPSLGQNYGYTF.

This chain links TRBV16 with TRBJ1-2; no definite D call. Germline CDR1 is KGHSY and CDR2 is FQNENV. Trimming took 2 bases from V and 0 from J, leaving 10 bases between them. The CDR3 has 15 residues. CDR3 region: CASSQGQATNYGYTF. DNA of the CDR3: TGTGCCAGCAGCCAAGGCCAGGCGACTAACTATGGCTACACCTTC.

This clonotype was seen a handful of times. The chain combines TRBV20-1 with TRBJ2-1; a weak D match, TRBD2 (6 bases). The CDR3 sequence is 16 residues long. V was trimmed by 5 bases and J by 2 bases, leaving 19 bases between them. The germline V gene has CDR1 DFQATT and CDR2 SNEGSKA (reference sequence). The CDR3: CSAEEGSAAAYNEQFF. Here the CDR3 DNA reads TGCAGTGCTGAGGAGGGTTCGGCAGCAGCCTACAATGAGCAGTTCTTC.

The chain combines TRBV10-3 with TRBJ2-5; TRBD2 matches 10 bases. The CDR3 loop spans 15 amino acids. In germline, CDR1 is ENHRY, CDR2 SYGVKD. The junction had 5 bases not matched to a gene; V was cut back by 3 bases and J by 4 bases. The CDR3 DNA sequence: TGTGCCATCAGTGATGGCTCTAGCGGGAGAGAGACCCAGTACTTC. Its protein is CAISDGSSGRETQYF.

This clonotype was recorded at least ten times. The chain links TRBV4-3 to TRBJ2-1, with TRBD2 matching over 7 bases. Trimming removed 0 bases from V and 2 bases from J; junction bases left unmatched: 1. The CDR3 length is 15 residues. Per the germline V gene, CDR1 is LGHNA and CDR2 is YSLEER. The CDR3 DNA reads TGCGCCAGCAGCCAAGAAGCGGGACCCTACAATGAGCAGTTCTTC. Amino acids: CASSQEAGPYNEQFF.

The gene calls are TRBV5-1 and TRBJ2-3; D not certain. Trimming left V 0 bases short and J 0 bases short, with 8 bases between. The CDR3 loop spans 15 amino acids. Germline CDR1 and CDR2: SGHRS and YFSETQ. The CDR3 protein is CASSLAHSSTDTQYF. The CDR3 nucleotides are TGCGCCAGCAGCTTGGCCCACAGCAGCACAGATACGCAGTATTTT.

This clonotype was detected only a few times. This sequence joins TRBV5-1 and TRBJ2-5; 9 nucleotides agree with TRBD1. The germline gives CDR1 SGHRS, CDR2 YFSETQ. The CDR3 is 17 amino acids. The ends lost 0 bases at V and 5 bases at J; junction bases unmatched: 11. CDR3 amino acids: CASSLDIGTGKKETQYF. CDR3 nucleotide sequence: TGCGCCAGCAGCTTGGATATAGGGACAGGGAAAAAGGAGACCCAGTACTTC. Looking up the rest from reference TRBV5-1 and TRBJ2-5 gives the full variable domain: KAGVTQTPRYLIKTRGQQVTLSCSPISGHRSVSWYQQTPGQGLQFLFEYFSETQRNKGNFPGRFSGRQFSNSRSEMNVSTLELGDSALYLCASSLDIGTGKKETQYFGPGTRLLVL.

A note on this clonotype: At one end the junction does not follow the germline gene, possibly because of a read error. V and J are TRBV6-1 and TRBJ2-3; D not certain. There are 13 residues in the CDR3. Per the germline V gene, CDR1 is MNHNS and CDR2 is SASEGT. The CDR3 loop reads CASLGSPSGTKYF. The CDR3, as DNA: TGTGCCAGCCTCGGATCTCCATCGGGTACGAAGTATTTT.

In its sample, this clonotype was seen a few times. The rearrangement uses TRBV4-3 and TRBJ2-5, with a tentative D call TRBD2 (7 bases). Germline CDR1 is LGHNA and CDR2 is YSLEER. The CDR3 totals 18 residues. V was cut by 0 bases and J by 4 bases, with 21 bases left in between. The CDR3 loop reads CASSQDATAGRGGETQYF. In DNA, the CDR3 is TGCGCCAGCAGCCAAGACGCCACAGCGGGGAGAGGGGGAGAGACCCAGTACTTC.

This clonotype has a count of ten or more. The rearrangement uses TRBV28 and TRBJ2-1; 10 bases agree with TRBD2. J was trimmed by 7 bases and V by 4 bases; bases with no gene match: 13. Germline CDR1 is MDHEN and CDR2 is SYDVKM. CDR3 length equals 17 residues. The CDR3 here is CASSSPGSGRAMNEQFF. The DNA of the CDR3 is TGTGCCAGCAGTTCCCCGGGCAGCGGGAGGGCCATGAATGAGCAGTTCTTC.

The CDR3, as DNA: TGCGCCAGCAGTTGGACAGGGGGGAGCAATCAGCCCCAGCATTTT. Protein product: CASSWTGGSNQPQHF. The chain combines TRBV10-2 with TRBJ1-5; 10 nucleotides agree with TRBD1. The CDR3 extends over 15 amino acids. J was trimmed by 1 base and V by 5 bases; bases with no gene match: 2. Germline CDR1 and CDR2: WSHSY and SAAADI.

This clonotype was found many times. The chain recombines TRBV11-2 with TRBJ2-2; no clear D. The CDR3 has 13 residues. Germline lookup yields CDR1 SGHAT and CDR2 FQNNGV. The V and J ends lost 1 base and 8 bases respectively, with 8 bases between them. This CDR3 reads CASSLGEWGELFF. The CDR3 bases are TGTGCCAGCAGCTTAGGGGAATGGGGGGAGCTGTTTTTT.

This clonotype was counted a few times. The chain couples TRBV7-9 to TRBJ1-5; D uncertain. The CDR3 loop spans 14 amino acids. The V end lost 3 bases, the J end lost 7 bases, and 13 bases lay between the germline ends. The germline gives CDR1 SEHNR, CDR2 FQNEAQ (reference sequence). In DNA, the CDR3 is TGTGCCAGCAGCTTTGTTGGCGTCGGGCAGCCCCAGCATTTT. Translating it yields CASSFVGVGQPQHF.